These T cell receptor beta chains were read from a single sample in a study of cytotoxic CD8 clonotypes in ibrutinib-treated CLL. Only in-frame clones appear in the TCRdb table, and some are missing; sequencing was by immunoSEQ multiplex PCR. There are about 39,000 clones in the sample; 65% to 70% occur only once, and 7% lies in the top ten. This specimen consisted of PBMCs, obtained at disease progression, from a patient treated with ibrutinib. These receptors were taken from a human donor with chronic lymphocytic leukemia. CDR3s include the opening cysteine and the closing phenylalanine or tryptophan. The D gene is left open where the match is weak. Size values are once, few and many counts, or a class for expanded clones, and some rows have none.

v_gene	abundance	j_gene	d_gene	CDR3aa	CDR3nt
TRBV28	.	TRBJ2-1	TRBD1	CASSPIGTGSSYNEQFF	TGTGCCAGCAGTCCCATAGGGACAGGGAGCTCCTACAATGAGCAGTTCTTC
TRBV14	few	TRBJ1-3	.	CASSIRGGNTIYF	TGTGCCAGCAGCATCCGAGGAGGAAACACCATATATTTT
TRBV2	.	TRBJ2-7	.	CASSYPSKEQYF	TGTGCCAGCAGCTATCCGAGTAAGGAGCAGTACTTC